One and the same sample provided the 23 T cell receptor beta chains below, sequenced in a study of cytomegalovirus exposure and HLA in healthy donors. 60 Vbeta and 13 Jbeta primers were used in PCR. Clones were read by immunoSEQ multiplex PCR, and TCRdb kept only the in-frame ones, dropping some. The sample lists over 150,000 clones; around 80% were seen once. Sequencing was performed on PBMCs. These receptors were taken from a woman aged 40 to 55 in good health and CMV-seropositive.

The chain carries TRBV5-1 and TRBJ2-3; D is possibly TRBD2 (6 bases). Trimming removed 0 bases at V and 2 bases at J, with 10 bases between. CDR1 SGHRS and CDR2 YFSETQ come from the germline V gene. This CDR3 contains 15 residues. The CDR3 protein is CASSLVGGNTDTQYF. The DNA of the CDR3 is TGCGCCAGCAGCTTGGTGGGAGGAAACACAGATACGCAGTATTTT.

The V and J genes are TRBV15 and TRBJ2-7; D call uncertain. V lost 0 bases and J lost 3, with 6 bases in between. CDR1 is LNHNV, CDR2 YYDKDF, per germline (reference sequence). The length of the CDR3 is 13 residues. DNA for the CDR3: TGTGCCACCAGCAGAGATCGAGGCTACGAGCAGTACTTC. It codes for CATSRDRGYEQYF.

This sequence joins TRBV29-1 and TRBJ1-1, with 7 bases matching TRBD1. The CDR3 loop spans 14 amino acids. Germline values: CDR1 SQVTM, CDR2 ANQGSEA. V shed 7 bases and J 5 bases; nucleotides not matched to a gene: 13. This CDR3 reads CSAHLPGGRTEAFF. CDR3 nucleotide sequence: TGCAGCGCGCATCTTCCAGGGGGGAGAACTGAAGCTTTCTTT.

The genes are TRBV6-1 and TRBJ2-5; TRBD2 aligns across 11 bases. The DNA matches TRBJ2-7 better at its end, which makes the J call doubtful. Germline V gives CDR1 MNHNS, CDR2 SASEGT. The CDR3 extends over 15 amino acids. The CDR3 reads CASSSTSGRAYEQYF. The DNA for the CDR3 is TGTGCCAGCAGTTCAACTAGCGGGAGAGCCTACGAGCAGTACTTC.

V usage is TRBV2 and J usage is TRBJ1-5; TRBD1 is a possible D gene (6 bases). The CDR3 covers 14 residues. CDR1 is SNHLY, CDR2 FYNNEI, per germline. The V end was cut by 3 bases, the J end by 4 bases, with 10 bases between. The CDR3 region is CASSEGARNQPQHF. CDR3 nucleotides: TGTGCCAGCAGTGAGGGGGCGCGGAATCAGCCCCAGCATTTT.

The V and J genes are TRBV7-8 and TRBJ2-7, with 7 nucleotides matching TRBD2. Per germline, CDR1 SGHVS and CDR2 FQNEAQ. The ends lost 5 bases at V and 0 bases at J; junction bases unmatched: 4. The CDR3 contains 14 residues. Here the CDR3 DNA reads TGTGCCAGCAGCGCGACTAGCTTCTCCTACGAGCAGTACTTC. It encodes CASSATSFSYEQYF.

This clone has a single count. The CDR3 region is CASSSGTGVYEQYF. The CDR3 DNA reads TGTGCCAGCAGCTCCGGGACAGGAGTCTACGAGCAGTACTTC. The chain recombines TRBV7-3 with TRBJ2-7; 8 positions agree with TRBD1. The CDR3 spans 14 residues. V lost 4 bases and J lost 3; bases outside the gene matches: 5. Germline V gives CDR1 SGHTA, CDR2 FQGTGA.

This sequence joins TRBV6-6 and TRBJ2-5; 10 nucleotides line up with TRBD2. Trimming took 0 bases from V and 9 from J; bases not matched to a gene: 4. Germline-derived CDR1 and CDR2 are MNHNY and SVGAGI (reference sequence). The CDR3 runs 14 residues. The CDR3 here is CASSYSSSGGPQYF. The CDR3 bases are TGTGCCAGCAGTTACTCGTCTAGCGGGGGACCCCAGTACTTC.

The V gene is TRBV27, the J gene TRBJ2-1; 9 bases agree with TRBD2. From germline, CDR1 is MNHEY and CDR2 SMNVEV (reference sequence). This CDR3 has 15 residues. The V gene end was trimmed by 3 bases and the J gene end by 7 bases; junction bases not matched to a gene: 7. The CDR3 loop reads CASSFNGGRANEQFF. CDR3 in DNA: TGTGCCAGCAGTTTTAATGGCGGGAGGGCAAATGAGCAGTTCTTC.

This sequence joins TRBV7-9 and TRBJ1-1; 7 nucleotides align to TRBD1. J was trimmed by 0 bases and V by 11 bases; bases with no gene match: 6. CDR3 length: 13 amino acids. CDR1 and CDR2 (germline): SEHNR, FQNEAQ (reference sequence). Here the CDR3 reads CALKQGLNTEAFF. The CDR3 DNA is TGTGCCCTCAAACAGGGGCTGAACACTGAAGCTTTCTTT.

V gene TRBV5-1 combines with J gene TRBJ2-5, with D possibly being TRBD2 (6 bases). Trimming pared 6 bases from V and 5 bases from J, leaving 20 bases between. The CDR3 is made up of 15 amino acids. Germline values: CDR1 SGHRS, CDR2 YFSETQ. CDR3 sequence: CASTPRLGGGETQYF. CDR3 coding DNA: TGCGCCAGCACCCCTCGTTTGGGAGGTGGGGAGACCCAGTACTTC.

The chain joins TRBV28 to TRBJ1-2; the match to TRBD1 covers 9 bases. The length of the CDR3 is 14 residues. Looked up from germline, CDR1 is MDHEN and CDR2 is SYDVKM. The V segment lost 5 bases and the J segment 3 bases; nucleotides outside the gene matches: 4. The CDR3 DNA is TGTGCCAGCAGTGACTGGACAGGGGACTATGGCTACACCTTC. It yields the protein CASSDWTGDYGYTF.

The chain couples TRBV7-8 to TRBJ2-7, with 7 bases fitting TRBD2. V lost 5 bases and J lost 7; bases outside the gene matches: 11. The CDR3 length is 14 residues. The V gene's germline CDR1 is SGHVS and CDR2 FQNEAQ. Here the CDR3 reads CASSLLAVPLEQYF. CDR3 DNA: TGTGCCAGCAGCCTGCTAGCGGTCCCGCTGGAGCAGTACTTC.

The chain employs TRBV5-1 and TRBJ2-1, with 7 bases aligning to TRBD2. This CDR3 region has 15 residues. Per the germline V gene, CDR1 is SGHRS and CDR2 is YFSETQ. With V trimmed by 4 bases and J by 10 bases, 14 bases remained unmatched. CDR3 residues: CASSPRASGLLEQFF. CDR3 coding DNA: TGCGCCAGCAGCCCGAGGGCTAGCGGACTCTTGGAGCAGTTCTTC.

The genes are TRBV5-1 and TRBJ2-7, with TRBD2 matching over 10 bases. CDR3 length equals 16 residues. With V trimmed by 4 bases and J by 3 bases, 10 bases remained unmatched. Looked up from germline, CDR1 is SGHRS and CDR2 is YFSETQ. This chain's CDR3 is CASSGAGTSDHYEQYF. In DNA, the CDR3 is TGCGCCAGCAGCGGCGCCGGGACTAGCGACCACTACGAGCAGTACTTC.

The V call is TRBV6-5, the J call TRBJ2-3; TRBD2 matches 7 bases. This CDR3 is built from 16 residues. J was trimmed by 0 bases and V by 0 bases; bases with no gene match: 3. The germline V gene has CDR1 MNHEY and CDR2 SVGAGI. CDR3 in amino acids: CASSYSRGLSTDTQYF. CDR3 sequence (DNA): TGTGCCAGCAGTTACTCGAGGGGACTAAGCACAGATACGCAGTATTTT.

The rearrangement links TRBV29-1 to TRBJ2-1; D ambiguous. The CDR3 consists of 11 residues. The V gene lost 2 bases and the J gene lost 6 bases, with 5 bases spanning the gap. CDR1 SQVTM and CDR2 ANQGSEA come from the germline V gene. CDR3 region: CSVEPSNEQFF. The CDR3 coding sequence is TGCAGCGTTGAACCTAGCAATGAGCAGTTCTTC.

CDR3 protein: CASSEVGGGAKNIQYF. DNA for the CDR3: TGTGCCAGCAGTGAAGTAGGCGGAGGAGCCAAAAACATTCAGTACTTC. The V call is TRBV6-1, the J call TRBJ2-4, with D possibly matching TRBD2 (5 bases). Trimming left V 1 base short and J 0 bases short, with 10 bases between. CDR1 is MNHNS, CDR2 SASEGT, per germline. The CDR3 is 16 residues long.

The chain uses TRBV5-1 and TRBJ2-5; 8 bases line up with TRBD2. CDR3 size: 17 residues. From germline, CDR1 is SGHRS and CDR2 YFSETQ. Germline trimming cut 0 bases from V and 1 base from J; bases unmatched to any gene: 8. The CDR3 DNA reads as TGCGCCAGCAGCTTGGGGGTACTAGCGGAGCTCCAAGAGACCCAGTACTTC. This translates into CASSLGVLAELQETQYF.

This clone was detected once. This sequence joins TRBV18 and TRBJ2-5, with a tentative D call TRBD2 (5 bases). The V end lost 0 bases, the J end lost 6 bases, and 11 bases lay between the germline ends. The germline V gene has CDR1 KGHSH and CDR2 LQKENI. The CDR3 spans 14 residues. The CDR3 region is CASSPPGVLQTQYF. Written as DNA, the CDR3 is TGTGCCAGCTCACCACCGGGAGTATTGCAGACCCAGTACTTC.

The V gene is TRBV9, the J gene TRBJ2-1; TRBD1 is a possible D gene (5 bases). The CDR3 has 13 residues. Trimming removed 7 bases at V and 8 bases at J, with 16 bases between. Germline CDR1 SGDLS, CDR2 YYNGEE. This CDR3 is CASGSGFSYEQFF. CDR3 coding DNA: TGTGCCAGCGGTTCAGGGTTTAGCTATGAGCAGTTCTTC.

The chain employs TRBV5-4 and TRBJ1-2, with D perhaps matching TRBD1 (6 bases). The V gene's germline CDR1 is SGHNT and CDR2 YYREEE (reference sequence). The CDR3 runs 17 residues. V was trimmed by 2 bases and J by 1 base, leaving 18 bases between them. The CDR3 loop reads CASSFGGGTNLNYGYTF. The CDR3 bases are TGTGCCAGCAGCTTTGGGGGGGGCACTAACCTTAACTATGGCTACACCTTC.

The chain carries TRBV2 and TRBJ2-7, with 8 bases identical to TRBD2. The CDR3 totals 14 residues. V lost 8 bases and J lost 1; bases outside the gene matches: 7. CDR1 is SNHLY, CDR2 FYNNEI, per germline. The CDR3 region has the DNA TGTGCCAGCGCGCCGGGACTAGAGTCCTACGAGCAGTACTTC. Its protein is CASAPGLESYEQYF.